The 19 T cell receptor beta chains in this list originate from one sample, sequenced in a study of beta chain features in type 1 diabetes (dated by TCRdb to 2016 to 2019). Libraries came from the immunoSEQ multiplex PCR assay. The entire isolated RNA was reverse transcribed using the High Capacity cDNA Reverse Transcription Kit, and thus expressed TCRB transcripts were sequenced. TCRdb took this table from immuneACCESS and kept in-frame rearrangements with V and J called. Such tables lack part of the clones; where checked against another copy, unresolved V genes explain under half of the gap, and the rest is unexplained. The sample includes approximately 730,000 clones, with about an eighth observed a single time. Of the sample, roughly 0.022% falls within the top ten clones. Study-level results and caveats: A moderate but significant shortening of TCRB CDR3 length was observed in type 1 diabetes patients in all four CD4+ subsets.

No cognate antigen is known for these TCRs. Specimen: naive CD4+ T cells from blood. The cell subset or site label of this sample denotes: true naive CD4+ T cells. Receptors originate from a man between 18 and 35 years old with type 1 diabetes.

The V call is TRBV6-1, the J call TRBJ1-6; D not certain. V was trimmed by 3 bases and J by 7 bases, leaving 10 bases between them. This CDR3 is built from 14 residues. Germline V gene sequence: CDR1 MNHNS, CDR2 SASEGT. As DNA, the CDR3 is TGTGCCAGCAGTGATCGGGGATTCAATTCACCCCTCCACTTT. Residues: CASSDRGFNSPLHF.

A remark on this clone: The same CDR3 also results from other DNA sequences found in this sample. The chain recombines TRBV28 with TRBJ1-2; D not resolved. Between the trimmed V and J ends, which lost 2 bases and 6 bases, there was a span of 7 bases. CDR3 length: 12 residues. Germline CDR1 MDHEN, CDR2 SYDVKM. The CDR3 sequence is CASSLDGNGYTF. The CDR3 bases are TGTGCCAGCAGTTTAGATGGGAATGGCTACACCTTC.

Points on this clone: Other DNA sequences in this specimen translate into the identical CDR3. The chain uses TRBV6-4 and TRBJ1-1; D not certain. Germline CDR1 and CDR2: MRHNA and SNTAGT. The CDR3 loop spans 13 amino acids. V was clipped by 2 bases and J by 1 base, with 5 bases between them. Here the CDR3 DNA reads TGTGCCAGCAGTGACCGCGAGAACACTGAAGCTTTCTTT. Its protein is CASSDRENTEAFF.

This chain links TRBV6-4 with TRBJ1-5; D is possibly TRBD1 (5 bases). Trimming removed 3 bases from V and 5 bases from J, with 8 bases in between. The CDR3 contains 13 residues. Germline lookup yields CDR1 MRHNA and CDR2 SNTAGT. The CDR3 nucleotides are TGTGCCAGCAGTGAGGGCAGGGATCAGCCCCAGCATTTT. Its protein is CASSEGRDQPQHF.

The chain uses TRBV14 and TRBJ2-5; no definite D call. CDR3 length equals 15 residues. CDR1 is SGHDN, CDR2 FVKESK, per germline. V lost 4 bases, J lost 1 base, and 13 bases lay in between. As DNA, the CDR3 is TGTGCCAGCAGCCCCGGTGGGCTGCTCCAAGAGACCCAGTACTTC. Its protein is CASSPGGLLQETQYF.

The chain has TRBV11-2 and TRBJ2-7; maybe TRBD2 (6 bases). The CDR3 covers 15 residues. V shed 2 bases and J shed 6 bases, with 17 bases lying between them. Germline lookup yields CDR1 SGHAT and CDR2 FQNNGV. This CDR3 is CASSLLGRFSGEQYF. CDR3 coding DNA: TGTGCCAGCAGCTTATTGGGGAGGTTTTCAGGCGAGCAGTACTTC.

The chain combines TRBV11-2 with TRBJ2-1, with D possibly matching TRBD2 (6 bases). The CDR3 runs to 15 residues. Between the trimmed V and J ends, which lost 1 base and 2 bases, there was a span of 9 bases. Germline CDR1 SGHAT, CDR2 FQNNGV. CDR3 coding DNA: TGTGCCAGCAGCTTAGCGGGGGAGGCCTACAATGAGCAGTTCTTC. It is translated as CASSLAGEAYNEQFF.

This clone was counted a few times. This chain joins TRBV6-5 and TRBJ2-5; the D is unclear. The CDR3 covers 13 residues. Germline V gene lookup returns CDR1 MNHEY and CDR2 SVGAGI. V lost 6 bases and J lost 5, with 13 bases in between. The CDR3 protein is CASRTDPGETQYF. The CDR3 DNA follows: TGTGCCAGCAGAACGGACCCCGGGGAGACCCAGTACTTC.

The chain recombines TRBV28 with TRBJ2-3, with 7 bases matching TRBD1. Germline V CDR1 and CDR2: MDHEN, SYDVKM. The CDR3 is 15 amino acids. Trimming at V came to 9 bases and at J to 2 bases, leaving 11 bases not matched to a gene. The CDR3 is CASVRGQSLTDTQYF. The CDR3 coding sequence is TGTGCCAGTGTTAGGGGGCAGAGCCTCACAGATACGCAGTATTTT.

This clone was counted a few times. The rearrangement uses TRBV6-5 and TRBJ1-6; D is unresolved. V was shortened by 6 bases and J by 8 bases, with 11 bases between the two germline ends. The CDR3 loop spans 13 amino acids. Germline V gene sequence: CDR1 MNHEY, CDR2 SVGAGI. The CDR3 sequence: CASRRAVDSPLHF. The CDR3 coding sequence is TGTGCCAGCAGAAGGGCTGTTGATTCACCCCTCCACTTT.

This clone was detected a few times. The chain joins TRBV9 to TRBJ1-4; the match to TRBD1 covers 8 bases. The germline V gene encodes CDR1 SGDLS and CDR2 YYNGEE. This CDR3 contains 15 residues. With 4 bases clipped from V and 5 bases from J, the junction kept 7 bases outside the gene matches. This CDR3 reads CASSPRTGLNEKLFF. CDR3 in DNA: TGTGCCAGCAGCCCACGGACAGGGTTAAATGAAAAACTGTTTTTT.

In this sample, this clone turned up a few times. The V and J genes are TRBV5-1 and TRBJ2-7, with D hard to call. The V end lost 0 bases, the J end lost 6 bases, and 13 bases lay between the germline ends. Germline V gene sequence: CDR1 SGHRS, CDR2 YFSETQ. CDR3 length equals 14 residues. In DNA form, the CDR3 reads TGCGCCAGCAGCTTGGGTGAAGGGTACGCCGAGCAGTACTTC. It is translated as CASSLGEGYAEQYF.

The genes are TRBV2 and TRBJ2-7; 8 nucleotides agree with TRBD2. With 9 bases clipped from V and 2 bases from J, the junction kept 6 bases outside the gene matches. Per the germline V gene, CDR1 is SNHLY and CDR2 is FYNNEI. CDR3 length: 13 residues. In DNA form, the CDR3 reads TGTGCCAGTACGGGACTAGAGACCTACGAGCAGTACTTC. Residues: CASTGLETYEQYF.

Of note for this clone: Additional DNA sequences in this sample encode the identical CDR3. This chain links TRBV2 with TRBJ1-2; D ambiguous. In germline, CDR1 is SNHLY, CDR2 FYNNEI. The V gene lost 1 base and the J gene lost 2 bases, with 5 bases spanning the gap. The CDR3 is 13 amino acids. CDR3 nucleotides: TGTGCCAGCAGTGAAGGCCAGAACTATGGCTACACCTTC. Its translation: CASSEGQNYGYTF.

This clone was counted only a few times. The rearrangement links TRBV6-5 to TRBJ1-1; D remains unclear. Germline V CDR1 and CDR2: MNHEY, SVGAGI. V dropped 11 bases and J dropped 3 bases, with 16 bases sitting between them. The length of the CDR3 is 13 residues. DNA of the CDR3: TGTGCCGCTGGACGCCAGGCGGACACTGAAGCTTTCTTT. Encoded protein: CAAGRQADTEAFF.

This clone was seen a handful of times. V and J are TRBV27 and TRBJ1-6; 8 bases are a match to TRBD1. CDR1 is MNHEY and CDR2 is SMNVEV in the germline V gene (reference sequence). The CDR3 has 14 amino acids. V lost 6 bases and J lost 7; bases outside the gene matches: 5. CDR3 coding DNA: TGTGCCAGCAGGACAGGGGAGAGGAATTCACCCCTCCACTTT. Translation gives CASRTGERNSPLHF.

This clone was observed a handful of times. The chain recombines TRBV27 with TRBJ2-3, with TRBD1 matching over 11 bases. The CDR3 has 15 amino acids. With 4 bases clipped from V and 4 bases from J, the junction kept 4 bases outside the gene matches. CDR1 and CDR2 (germline): MNHEY, SMNVEV (reference sequence). The CDR3 region has the DNA TGTGCCAGCAGTTGGGCGGGACAGGGGGCAGATACGCAGTATTTT. Its translation is CASSWAGQGADTQYF.

J is TRBJ1-5 and V is TRBV30; D is ambiguous. The CDR3 has 14 amino acids. With 1 base removed from V and 4 bases from J, the gap between germline ends came to 11 bases. Germline V gene data show CDR1 as GTSNPN and CDR2 as SVGIG (reference sequence). This CDR3 is CAWSGGKKNQPQHF. For the CDR3, the DNA is TGTGCCTGGAGTGGAGGGAAGAAGAATCAGCCCCAGCATTTT.

This clone was seen more than once but under ten times. This chain links TRBV9 with TRBJ2-1; TRBD2 matches 7 bases. CDR1 SGDLS and CDR2 YYNGEE come from the germline V gene. Trimming cost V 2 bases and J 0 bases; bases outside gene matches: 8. The length of the CDR3 is 17 residues. The CDR3: CASSVFRAGSSYNEQFF. The DNA of the CDR3 is TGTGCCAGCAGCGTTTTTAGAGCGGGGAGCTCCTACAATGAGCAGTTCTTC. Filled out from reference TRBV9 and TRBJ2-1, the complete variable domain reads DSGVTQTPKHLITATGQRVTLRCSPRSGDLSVYWYQQSLDQGLQFLIQYYNGEERAKGNILERFSAQQFPDLHSELNLSSLELGDSALYFCASSVFRAGSSYNEQFFGPGTRLTVL.